Following are 20 T cell receptor beta chains from one sample sequenced in a study of cytomegalovirus exposure and HLA in healthy donors. A multiplex PCR was run with 60 Vbeta primers and 13 Jbeta primers. Repertoires were generated with immunoSEQ multiplex PCR, while TCRdb's copy carries only in-frame clones and drops some. Of 90,000 to 120,000 clones detected, 70% to 80% appear once; the ten largest clones hold over 5%. Sequencing used PBMCs. The receptors originated from a female donor in good health and CMV-seropositive.

The chain links TRBV9 to TRBJ1-6; a possible D gene is TRBD1 (6 bases). CDR1 SGDLS and CDR2 YYNGEE come from the germline V gene. V lost 3 bases to trimming and J lost 10 bases, with 11 bases between them. The CDR3 totals 13 residues. The CDR3, as DNA: TGTGCCAGCAGCGCCCAGGGGAACTCACCCCTCCACTTT. Protein sequence: CASSAQGNSPLHF.

This clone came up a few times. V is TRBV30 and J is TRBJ1-6, with 7 bases matching TRBD1. With V trimmed by 7 bases and J by 9 bases, 12 bases remained unmatched. The CDR3 is made up of 14 amino acids. Per the germline V gene, CDR1 is GTSNPN and CDR2 is SVGIG (reference sequence). CDR3 DNA: TGTGCCTCTACGCAGGACAGGAGTTTTTCACCCCTCCACTTT. Its protein is CASTQDRSFSPLHF.

The V and J genes are TRBV30 and TRBJ1-4; 10 bases are shared with TRBD1. Germline V lookup: CDR1 GTSNPN, CDR2 SVGIG (reference sequence). The trim removed 3 bases at V and 7 bases at J, leaving 5 bases unmatched. CDR3 size: 14 residues. The CDR3 region has the DNA TGTGCCTGGAGCCTGGGACAGGGGACTGAAAAACTGTTTTTT. Residues: CAWSLGQGTEKLFF. Drawing the rest from reference TRBV30 and TRBJ1-4, the complete variable domain is SQTIHQWPATLVQPVGSPLSLECTVEGTSNPNLYWYRQAAGRGLQLLFYSVGIGQISSEVPQNLSASRPQDRQFILSSKKLLLSDSGFYLCAWSLGQGTEKLFFGSGTQLSVL.

The rearrangement uses TRBV20-1 and TRBJ2-7; D may be TRBD2 (5 bases). V was pared by 3 bases and J by 4 bases, with 7 bases between. The CDR3 has 11 residues. Germline V CDR1 and CDR2: DFQATT, SNEGSKA (reference sequence). This chain's CDR3 is CSASRGYEQYF. As DNA, the CDR3 is TGCAGTGCTAGCCGAGGGTACGAGCAGTACTTC.

The chain carries TRBV9 and TRBJ2-1, with 9 positions matching TRBD2. CDR1 is SGDLS and CDR2 is YYNGEE in the germline V gene. J gave up 0 bases and V 4 bases, and 2 bases lay outside the gene matches. CDR3 length: 15 residues. The CDR3 spells CASSFSGSSYNEQFF. CDR3 sequence (DNA): TGTGCCAGCAGCTTTAGCGGGAGCTCCTACAATGAGCAGTTCTTC.

The rearrangement uses TRBV2 and TRBJ2-3, with D possibly TRBD1 on 5 matching bases. Germline assignment: CDR1 SNHLY and CDR2 FYNNEI. CDR3 length: 14 amino acids. The ends were cut back, 7 bases at V and 0 bases at J, with 11 bases in the middle. The CDR3 loop is CASTRQFSTDTQYF. In DNA form, the CDR3 reads TGTGCCAGCACCCGACAGTTTAGCACAGATACGCAGTATTTT.

Points on this clone: Because the CDR3 is missing its conserved closing phenylalanine or tryptophan, this is likely a read error. This sequence joins TRBV5-1 and TRBJ2-7; D uncertain. Germline V gives CDR1 SGHRS, CDR2 YFSETQ. The CDR3 sequence is 15 residues long. Trimming cost V 4 bases and J 0 bases, with 14 bases left between them. The CDR3 sequence: CASSAPERSSYEQYS. The CDR3 nucleotides read TGCGCCAGCAGCGCGCCTGAAAGGAGCTCCTACGAGCAGTACTCC.

The chain couples TRBV5-4 to TRBJ2-5, with 9 bases matching TRBD2. The CDR3 contains 15 residues. V lost 0 bases, J lost 4 bases, and 4 bases stayed unmatched. The germline V gene has CDR1 SGHNT and CDR2 YYREEE (reference sequence). CDR3 protein: CASSLVLAGIETQYF. DNA for the CDR3: TGTGCCAGCAGCTTGGTCCTAGCGGGAATAGAGACCCAGTACTTC.

This clone occurred once. The chain joins TRBV2 to TRBJ2-7; D not resolved. The germline gives CDR1 SNHLY, CDR2 FYNNEI. CDR3 length: 11 amino acids. The V end lost 0 bases, the J end lost 6 bases, and 3 bases lay between the germline ends. The CDR3 DNA is TGTGCCAGCAGTGAAGCCGGCGAGCAGTACTTC. Its translation is CASSEAGEQYF.

This chain uses TRBV6-5 with TRBJ1-6; no reliable D call. Trimming removed 2 bases from V and 8 bases from J, with 7 bases in between. Germline V CDR1 and CDR2: MNHEY, SVGAGI. CDR3 length: 13 residues. CDR3 loop: CASSYREDSPLHF. In DNA form, the CDR3 reads TGTGCCAGCAGTTACAGGGAGGATTCACCCCTCCACTTT.

The J gene is TRBJ2-3, the V gene TRBV5-8; D is possibly TRBD1 (7 bases). V gave up 0 bases and J gave up 3 bases, with 14 bases separating them. The germline V gene has CDR1 SGHTS and CDR2 YDEGEE. CDR3 length equals 16 residues. CDR3 sequence reads: CASSLGTGGSTDTQYF. CDR3 nucleotides: TGTGCCAGCAGCTTGGGGACAGGAGGGAGTACAGATACGCAGTATTTT. Complete variable domain (other parts from reference TRBV5-8 and TRBJ2-3): EAGVTQSPTHLIKTRGQQATLRCSPISGHTSVYWYQQALGLGLQFLLWYDEGEERNRGNFPPRFSGRQFPNYSSELNVNALELEDSALYLCASSLGTGGSTDTQYFGPGTRLTVL.

This clone was observed a handful of times. This chain connects TRBV7-2 to TRBJ2-7; D uncertain. The CDR3 covers 13 residues. CDR1 SGHTA and CDR2 FQGNSA come from the germline V gene. V was cut by 5 bases and J by 5 bases, with 13 bases left in between. CDR3 DNA sequence: TGTGCCAGCAGCCTGGAGTCTAGAAACGAGCAGTACTTC. It encodes CASSLESRNEQYF.

This clone was seen more than once but under ten times. The genes are TRBV9 and TRBJ2-1; TRBD2 matches at 9 bases. The CDR3 has 18 residues. Trimming at V came to 4 bases and at J to 5 bases, leaving 16 bases not matched to a gene. Germline V gives CDR1 SGDLS, CDR2 YYNGEE. The CDR3: CASSYYRGGGLADNEQFF. The CDR3 nucleotides are TGTGCCAGCAGCTACTACAGGGGCGGGGGACTAGCAGACAATGAGCAGTTCTTC.

The rearrangement links TRBV7-2 to TRBJ2-5, with 11 bases that match TRBD2. The CDR3 has 16 amino acids. J was trimmed by 5 bases and V by 4 bases; bases with no gene match: 9. Germline V gives CDR1 SGHTA, CDR2 FQGNSA. CDR3 loop: CASSSPSGRPGETQYF. CDR3 bases: TGTGCCAGCAGCTCCCCTAGCGGGAGGCCAGGGGAGACCCAGTACTTC. The full variable domain, rest sourced from reference TRBV7-2 and TRBJ2-5, is GAGVSQSPSNKVTEKGKDVELRCDPISGHTALYWYRQSLGQGLEFLIYFQGNSAPDKSGLPSDRFSAERTGGSVSTLTIQRTQQEDSAVYLCASSSPSGRPGETQYFGPGTRLLVL.

In DNA form, the CDR3 reads TGTGCCAGCAGCTTAGAGGCACAGGGCCGTGGGGGGACCCAGTACTTC. This encodes CASSLEAQGRGGTQYF. The V call is TRBV7-2, the J call TRBJ2-5, with a weak D call TRBD1 (6 bases). Trimming pared 1 base from V and 7 bases from J, leaving 19 bases between. Germline assignment: CDR1 SGHTA and CDR2 FQGNSA. CDR3 length: 16 amino acids. The full variable domain, with the rest looked up from reference TRBV7-2 and TRBJ2-5, is GAGVSQSPSNKVTEKGKDVELRCDPISGHTALYWYRQSLGQGLEFLIYFQGNSAPDKSGLPSDRFSAERTGGSVSTLTIQRTQQEDSAVYLCASSLEAQGRGGTQYFGPGTRLLVL.

The J gene is TRBJ1-5, the V gene TRBV2; 10 bases match TRBD1. V dropped 6 bases and J dropped 4; count of bases not matched to a gene: 6. This CDR3 spans 15 amino acids. Germline V gene lookup returns CDR1 SNHLY and CDR2 FYNNEI. CDR3 nucleotides: TGTGCCAGCAGGGGACAGGGGATCGGTAATCAGCCCCAGCATTTT. Protein sequence: CASRGQGIGNQPQHF.

The chain is built from TRBV7-3 and TRBJ2-2, with D possibly TRBD1 on 6 matching bases. The CDR3 contains 14 residues. Between the trimmed V and J ends, which lost 5 bases and 4 bases, there was a span of 11 bases. CDR1 is SGHTA, CDR2 FQGTGA, per germline. The CDR3: CASSPAGATGELFF. The CDR3, as DNA: TGTGCCAGCAGCCCCGCAGGGGCCACCGGGGAGCTGTTTTTT.

The gene calls are TRBV7-3 and TRBJ2-1, with D possibly matching TRBD1 (5 bases). This CDR3 region has 15 residues. Germline V gives CDR1 SGHTA, CDR2 FQGTGA. Trimming removed 3 bases at V and 2 bases at J, with 11 bases between. The CDR3 reads CASSLGRYPYNEQFF. The CDR3 coding sequence is TGTGCCAGCAGCTTGGGGCGGTACCCCTACAATGAGCAGTTCTTC.

J is TRBJ1-1 and V is TRBV5-1; the D is unclear. This CDR3 region has 13 residues. V was clipped by 0 bases and J by 4 bases, with 7 bases between them. CDR1 and CDR2 from the germline V gene are SGHRS and YFSETQ. The CDR3 DNA is TGCGCCAGCAGCTTGGGGAGAGGCACTGAAGCTTTCTTT. As protein: CASSLGRGTEAFF. Complete variable domain (other parts from reference TRBV5-1 and TRBJ1-1): KAGVTQTPRYLIKTRGQQVTLSCSPISGHRSVSWYQQTPGQGLQFLFEYFSETQRNKGNFPGRFSGRQFSNSRSEMNVSTLELGDSALYLCASSLGRGTEAFFGQGTRLTVV.

CDR3 coding DNA: TGCGCCAGCAATCGGGACAGGGCGATTTCTAGCACAGATACGCAGTATTTT. Its protein is CASNRDRAISSTDTQYF. The chain combines TRBV5-1 with TRBJ2-3; 9 nucleotides line up with TRBD1. CDR3 length: 17 residues. Trimming took 6 bases from V and 0 from J; bases not matched to a gene: 11. Germline V gene sequence: CDR1 SGHRS, CDR2 YFSETQ.